This entry lists 13 T cell receptor beta chains sequenced from one sample in a study of CD8+CD57+ T cells in acquired aplastic anemia. TCR beta VDJ and CDR3 profiling used genomic DNA as template. A single record per CDR3 protein comes from TCRdb applying MiXCR to the reads. The table lists some 140,000 distinct CDR3 sequences, roughly 40% of them singletons. Source material: sorted CD4+, CD8+, or CD8+CD57+ T cells (not recorded which) from PBMCs. Receptors were obtained from a human donor in good health, serving as a control.

This clonotype was counted only a few times. The chain combines TRBV18 with TRBJ1-4, with D possibly TRBD1 on 5 matching bases. The CDR3 is made up of 15 amino acids. Germline V CDR1 and CDR2: KGHSH, LQKENI. Trimming stripped 3 bases from V and 8 bases from J, with 16 bases between. The CDR3: CASSPIRGRGEKLFF. The CDR3 DNA is TGTGCCAGCTCACCGATCAGAGGACGGGGGGAAAAACTGTTTTTT.

The V and J genes are TRBV6-1 and TRBJ1-5; possible D gene TRBD1, 6 bases. Germline values: CDR1 MNHNS, CDR2 SASEGT. The length of the CDR3 is 14 residues. V lost 0 bases to trimming and J lost 6 bases, with 9 bases between them. The CDR3 loop is CASSEAGALQPQHF. CDR3 bases: TGTGCCAGCAGTGAAGCGGGGGCGCTTCAGCCCCAGCATTTT.

J is TRBJ2-7 and V is TRBV19; D tentatively reads TRBD1 or TRBD2 (6 bases each). Trimming shortened V by 9 bases and J by 7 bases, and 16 bases separated the two germline ends. Germline CDR1 is LNHDA and CDR2 is SQIVND (reference sequence). This CDR3 is 12 amino acids long. The CDR3 reads CASQPKGGEQYF. The CDR3 DNA reads TGTGCCAGCCAGCCGAAGGGGGGAGAGCAGTACTTC.

This clonotype turned up a few times. CDR3 amino acids: CASSFILAGDNEQFF. The CDR3, as DNA: TGCGCCAGCAGCTTTATCCTAGCGGGAGACAATGAGCAGTTCTTC. The chain is built from TRBV5-1 and TRBJ2-1; TRBD2 agrees at 10 bases. This CDR3 spans 15 amino acids. V lost 2 bases to trimming and J lost 5 bases; unmatched junction nucleotides: 4. Germline-derived CDR1 and CDR2 are SGHRS and YFSETQ. The complete variable domain, with remaining parts taken from reference TRBV5-1 and TRBJ2-1, reads KAGVTQTPRYLIKTRGQQVTLSCSPISGHRSVSWYQQTPGQGLQFLFEYFSETQRNKGNFPGRFSGRQFSNSRSEMNVSTLELGDSALYLCASSFILAGDNEQFFGPGTRLTVL.

This clonotype was counted at least ten times. The chain combines TRBV5-1 with TRBJ2-5; 7 nucleotides match TRBD2. In germline, CDR1 is SGHRS, CDR2 YFSETQ. V shed 0 bases and J 5 bases; nucleotides not matched to a gene: 4. The CDR3 runs to 14 residues. The CDR3 nucleotides are TGCGCCAGCAGCTTGGGAGCGGGATTGGAGACCCAGTACTTC. Its protein is CASSLGAGLETQYF.

There are many counts of this clonotype. The rearrangement uses TRBV4-1 and TRBJ2-3; D remains unclear. The CDR3 is 16 residues long. Between the trimmed V and J ends, which lost 0 bases and 6 bases, there was a span of 16 bases. CDR1 and CDR2 from the germline V gene are MGHRA and YSYEKL. CDR3 nucleotide sequence: TGCGCCAGCAGCCAAGATACAACGGGTAAATGGGATACGCAGTATTTT. It encodes CASSQDTTGKWDTQYF.

This chain uses TRBV2 with TRBJ1-2, with D unresolved. In germline, CDR1 is SNHLY, CDR2 FYNNEI. CDR3 length equals 14 residues. V was pared by 7 bases and J by 7 bases, with 19 bases between. The CDR3 DNA reads TGTGCCAGCACCCCAGACCCCCCGGCGGGTGGCTACACCTTC. Its protein product is CASTPDPPAGGYTF.

The chain carries TRBV20-1 and TRBJ1-1; the D gene is possibly TRBD1 (6 bases). Trimming removed 5 bases from V and 1 base from J, with 11 bases in between. The CDR3 runs to 13 residues. Germline assignment: CDR1 DFQATT and CDR2 SNEGSKA (reference sequence). The CDR3 region is CSAAQGANTEAFF. The DNA of the CDR3 is TGCAGTGCTGCACAGGGTGCGAACACTGAAGCTTTCTTT.

The chain links TRBV7-9 to TRBJ1-2; a weak D match, TRBD1 (5 bases). This CDR3 is 12 amino acids long. Germline V CDR1 and CDR2: SEHNR, FQNEAQ (reference sequence). V lost 3 bases, J lost 8 bases, and 10 bases lay in between. DNA of the CDR3: TGTGCCAGCAGCTTTGCGGGGGAAGGCTACACCTTC. Its translation is CASSFAGEGYTF.

This clonotype was seen a single time. The chain uses TRBV10-1 and TRBJ2-5, with D perhaps given as TRBD1 or TRBD2 (5 bases each). Trimming stripped 4 bases from V and 7 bases from J, with 13 bases between. CDR3 length: 13 amino acids. CDR1 and CDR2 from the germline V gene are WNHNN and SYGVQD (reference sequence). DNA for the CDR3: TGCGCCAGCAGTGGTACAGGACTGGGGACCCAGTACTTC. Translation gives CASSGTGLGTQYF.

This clonotype was detected many times. The gene calls are TRBV5-1 and TRBJ1-2; maybe TRBD1 (6 bases). Germline CDR1 and CDR2: SGHRS and YFSETQ. CDR3 length: 14 amino acids. V shed 1 base and J shed 3 bases, with 10 bases lying between them. This CDR3 is CASSLRSGDYGYTF. The DNA of the CDR3 is TGCGCCAGCAGCTTGCGATCAGGGGACTATGGCTACACCTTC. Together with reference TRBV5-1 and TRBJ1-2, the CDR3 gives the full variable domain: KAGVTQTPRYLIKTRGQQVTLSCSPISGHRSVSWYQQTPGQGLQFLFEYFSETQRNKGNFPGRFSGRQFSNSRSEMNVSTLELGDSALYLCASSLRSGDYGYTFGSGTRLTVV.

This clonotype has at least ten counts. The chain combines TRBV20-1 with TRBJ2-1, with D possibly matching TRBD2 (5 bases). The CDR3 covers 15 residues. In germline, CDR1 is DFQATT, CDR2 SNEGSKA (reference sequence). Trimming took off 4 bases at V and 8 bases at J, with 21 bases between the two ends. CDR3 coding DNA: TGCAGTGCTACTGCGTCTAGCAGGTTTGGCGATGAGCAGTTCTTC. Residues: CSATASSRFGDEQFF.

This clonotype was observed many times. The chain couples TRBV3-1 to TRBJ2-1, with TRBD2 matching 7 bases. Germline CDR1 reads LGHDT; CDR2 reads YNNKEL (reference sequence). This CDR3 spans 14 amino acids. J lost 7 bases, V lost 3 bases, and 6 bases had no gene match. The CDR3 region is CASSHGGLGNEQFF. The CDR3 DNA reads as TGTGCCAGCAGCCACGGTGGACTAGGGAATGAGCAGTTCTTC.